This is a list of T cell receptor beta chains from one sample in a study of a mutant IDH1 vaccine in newly diagnosed glioma. Repertoires were generated with immunoSEQ multiplex PCR, while TCRdb's copy carries only in-frame clones and drops some. The sample lists 35,000 to 45,000 clones, 75% occurring once. These receptors' antigens are unknown. Here the sequenced sample was PBMCs, taken from a glioma patient whose treatment included an IDH1 peptide vaccine. The receptor set was obtained from a man aged 35 to 55 with glioma. The conserved cysteine and the conserved F or W are not part of the CDR3 here. The listing skips clone size in some rows; elsewhere it reads once, few, many or a size class.

v_gene	abundance	j_gene	len	CDR3aa
TRBV27	-	TRBJ2-5	12	ASSSTSVVETQY
TRBV19	-	TRBJ2-1	12	ASSSGGAYNEQF
TRBV15	once	TRBJ1-1	12	ATAGTGVNTEAF
TRBV7-2	medium-sized	TRBJ1-5	11	ASSSRGHQPQH
TRBV7-9	-	TRBJ2-7	13	ASSSRWGTGHEQY
TRBV11-3	-	TRBJ1-1	13	ASSLDPTGGTEAF
TRBV18	-	TRBJ1-5	11	ASSPGGDQPQH
TRBV5-1	-	TRBJ1-2	11	ASSLAGSYGYT
TRBV19	-	TRBJ2-2	15	ASSISGRAANTGELF
TRBV5-4	-	TRBJ1-1	12	ASSEKGQDTEAF
TRBV7-8	-	TRBJ2-4	14	ASSLWSDLAKNIQY
TRBV6-6	-	TRBJ2-7	13	ASRQPGLASHEQY
TRBV6-5	-	TRBJ1-4	13	ASSSLGATNEKLF
TRBV5-4	-	TRBJ2-3	13	ASSPGLALTDTQY
TRBV30	once	TRBJ2-1	9	AWKLGNEQF
TRBV11-2	-	TRBJ2-1	13	ASSLGQGWMAEQF
TRBV15	-	TRBJ1-1	10	ATRDMDTEAF
TRBV7-9	-	TRBJ1-1	11	AQRPGTNTEAF
TRBV7-2	-	TRBJ2-3	13	ASSLRTGRTDTQY
TRBV7-6	-	TRBJ2-3	15	ASSHRGAGASTDTQY